The present entry profiles one TCR beta chain with its context. This sample was included in a study of blood T cell repertoires in COVID-19. Germline CDR1 SEHNR, CDR2 FQNEAQ (reference sequence). Trimming took 3 bases from V and 2 from J; bases not matched to a gene: 6. The CDR3 is made up of 16 amino acids. Assay: immunoSEQ multiplex PCR; the TCRdb copy retains only in-frame clones and omits some. The table lists about 92,000 clones, roughly 72% of them singletons. The sequence derives from a woman in her sixties in a cohort sampled during active or convalescent COVID-19. The sample comprised peripheral blood. This chain joins TRBV7-9 and TRBJ2-3; 9 positions agree with TRBD2. CDR3 in DNA: TGTGCCAGCAGCTTTTGGCTAGCGGGGACCACAGATACGCAGTATTTT. The encoded protein is CASSFWLAGTTDTQYF. Full variable domain (outside the CDR3, taken from reference TRBV7-9 and TRBJ2-3): DTGVSQNPRHKITKRGQNVTFRCDPISEHNRLYWYRQTLGQGPEFLTYFQNEAQLEKSRLLSDRFSAERPKGSFSTLEIQRTEQGDSAMYLCASSFWLAGTTDTQYFGPGTRLTVL.